The 5 T cell receptor beta chains below come from one sample, sequenced in a study of shared T cell receptors in the human thymus. Assay: immunoSEQ multiplex PCR; the TCRdb copy retains only in-frame clones and omits some. This table has hundreds of thousands of clones, 70% to 80% appearing once. These data were also reused for a study on human thymus T cells.

The sequenced sample was thymocytes. The receptors derive from a boy younger than two with a congenital heart defect.

V and J are TRBV18 and TRBJ2-1, with TRBD2 matching 7 bases. CDR3 length equals 15 residues. J was trimmed by 4 bases and V by 5 bases; bases with no gene match: 8. The germline V gene has CDR1 KGHSH and CDR2 LQKENI. CDR3 in DNA: TGTGCCAGCTCAATCGGGCTAGCGGCGTACAATGAGCAGTTCTTC. It yields the protein CASSIGLAAYNEQFF.

The rearrangement uses TRBV30 and TRBJ2-7, with TRBD2 matching over 8 bases. Germline CDR1 GTSNPN, CDR2 SVGIG (reference sequence). The ends lost 8 bases at V and 0 bases at J; junction bases unmatched: 3. The CDR3 length is 12 residues. CDR3 residues: CALRGDSYEQYF. The CDR3 region has the DNA TGTGCCCTGCGGGGGGACTCCTACGAGCAGTACTTC.

In DNA, the CDR3 is TGCGCCGGGACTAGCGCCTACGAGCAGTACTTC. It encodes CAGTSAYEQYF. The chain has TRBV10-1 and TRBJ2-7; 10 bases align to TRBD2. The CDR3 totals 11 residues. With 11 bases clipped from V and 2 bases from J, the junction kept 0 bases outside the gene matches. Looked up from germline, CDR1 is WNHNN and CDR2 is SYGVQD (reference sequence).

The chain has TRBV28 and TRBJ2-7, with 8 bases that match TRBD1. V shed 10 bases and J 2 bases; nucleotides not matched to a gene: 13. Germline V gene data show CDR1 as MDHEN and CDR2 as SYDVKM. This CDR3 is 15 amino acids long. The CDR3 DNA reads as TGTGCCACCCTGCCCTTGGGGACAGGCACCTACGAGCAGTACTTC. Its protein product is CATLPLGTGTYEQYF. Full variable domain (outside the CDR3, taken from reference TRBV28 and TRBJ2-7): DVKVTQSSRYLVKRTGEKVFLECVQDMDHENMFWYRQDPGLGLRLIYFSYDVKMKEKGDIPEGYSVSREKKERFSLILESASTNQTSMYLCATLPLGTGTYEQYFGPGTRLTVT.

J is TRBJ1-1 and V is TRBV27, with D possibly matching TRBD1 (6 bases). There are 16 residues in the CDR3. Germline CDR1 MNHEY, CDR2 SMNVEV (reference sequence). Trimming removed 6 bases at V and 6 bases at J, with 23 bases between. The CDR3 region is CASRTHQQGQRSEAFF. Here the CDR3 DNA reads TGTGCCAGCAGGACACACCAGCAAGGACAGAGGTCTGAAGCTTTCTTT.